The 6 T cell receptor beta chains reported below all come from one sample, sequenced in a study of blood T cell repertoires in COVID-19 (TCRdb year 2020). The library was built by means of the immunoSEQ multiplex PCR assay. This immuneACCESS table, as held by TCRdb, lists in-frame sequences with V and J called but not all clones. Of the missing ones, under half trace to an unresolved V gene in checked studies; the others have no known cause. For this sample the table gives roughly 250,000 clones, of which about 89% were detected only once. Of the sample, around 0.84% falls within the top ten clones. Sequencing was carried out using peripheral blood. These receptors were taken from a man between 25 and 39 years old with acute or convalescent COVID-19.

The chain employs TRBV19 and TRBJ2-7, with TRBD1 matching over 9 bases. The J segment lost 2 bases and the V segment lost 4 bases, leaving 6 bases of the junction unmatched. The CDR3 sequence is 15 residues long. Germline V gene sequence: CDR1 LNHDA, CDR2 SQIVND (reference sequence). CDR3 region: CASSTSGTGTYEQYF. CDR3 bases: TGTGCCAGTAGTACATCCGGGACAGGGACCTACGAGCAGTACTTC. The whole variable domain, filled in from reference TRBV19 and TRBJ2-7, reads DGGITQSPKYLFRKEGQNVTLSCEQNLNHDAMYWYRQDPGQGLRLIYYSQIVNDFQKGDIAEGYSVSREKKESFPLTVTSAQKNPTAFYLCASSTSGTGTYEQYFGPGTRLTVT.

This chain joins TRBV25-1 and TRBJ1-4, with no clear D. The CDR3 consists of 16 residues. Between the trimmed V and J ends, which lost 3 bases and 2 bases, there was a span of 13 bases. Germline V gene sequence: CDR1 MGHDK, CDR2 SYGVNS. CDR3 loop: CASSDQRLKTNEKLFF. DNA of the CDR3: TGTGCCAGCAGTGATCAACGACTGAAGACTAATGAAAAACTGTTTTTT.

The chain has TRBV6-1 and TRBJ2-1; TRBD2 agrees at 7 bases. The CDR3 covers 18 residues. V gave up 1 base and J gave up 4 bases; unmatched junction bases: 13. Germline V gives CDR1 MNHNS, CDR2 SASEGT. The CDR3 coding sequence is TGTGCCAGCAGTGAAGATTGGGAGGGGAGAATTGGGTACAATGAGCAGTTCTTC. Protein sequence: CASSEDWEGRIGYNEQFF.

The chain recombines TRBV4-2 with TRBJ2-1, with TRBD1 matching over 10 bases. The CDR3 loop spans 15 amino acids. The ends lost 6 bases at V and 5 bases at J; junction bases unmatched: 7. The germline CDR1 and CDR2 sequences are LGHNA and YNFKEQ. This CDR3 is CASSPGGTGDNEQFF. CDR3 bases: TGTGCCAGCAGTCCTGGAGGGACAGGGGACAATGAGCAGTTCTTC.

A few counts support this clone. V usage is TRBV5-1 and J usage is TRBJ2-1; TRBD2 matches at 7 bases. The ends lost 0 bases at V and 5 bases at J; junction bases unmatched: 14. CDR3 length equals 18 residues. In germline, CDR1 is SGHRS, CDR2 YFSETQ. CDR3 protein: CASSLGLGGNAVDNEQFF. The DNA of the CDR3 is TGCGCCAGCAGCTTGGGATTGGGGGGGAATGCCGTCGACAATGAGCAGTTCTTC.

The chain employs TRBV3-1 (or the pseudogene TRBV3-2) and TRBJ1-4; D gene unclear. The CDR3 is made up of 12 amino acids. Germline CDR1 LGHDT, CDR2 YNNKEL (reference sequence). V was clipped by 2 bases and J by 4 bases, with 2 bases between them. CDR3 region: CASSQLNEKLFF. In DNA form, the CDR3 reads TGTGCCAGCAGCCAACTTAATGAAAAACTGTTTTTT.